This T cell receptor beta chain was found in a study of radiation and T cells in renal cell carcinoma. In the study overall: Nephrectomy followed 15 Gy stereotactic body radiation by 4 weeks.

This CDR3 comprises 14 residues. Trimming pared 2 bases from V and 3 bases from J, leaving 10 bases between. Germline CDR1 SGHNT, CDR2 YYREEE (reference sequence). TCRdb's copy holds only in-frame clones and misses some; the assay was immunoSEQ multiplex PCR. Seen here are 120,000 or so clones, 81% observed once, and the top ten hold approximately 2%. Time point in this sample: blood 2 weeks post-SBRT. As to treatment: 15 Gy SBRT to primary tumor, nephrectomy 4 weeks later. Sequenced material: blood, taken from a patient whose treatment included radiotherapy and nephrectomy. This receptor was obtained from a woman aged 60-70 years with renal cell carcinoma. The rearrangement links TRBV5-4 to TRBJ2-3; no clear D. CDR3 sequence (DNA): TGTGCCAGCAGCTTTAATCGCGGAACAGATACGCAGTATTTT. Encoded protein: CASSFNRGTDTQYF. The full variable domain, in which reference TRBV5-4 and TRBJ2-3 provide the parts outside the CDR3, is ETGVTQSPTHLIKTRGQQVTLRCSSQSGHNTVSWYQQALGQGPQFIFQYYREEENGRGNFPPRFSGLQFPNYSSELNVNALELDDSALYLCASSFNRGTDTQYFGPGTRLTVL.